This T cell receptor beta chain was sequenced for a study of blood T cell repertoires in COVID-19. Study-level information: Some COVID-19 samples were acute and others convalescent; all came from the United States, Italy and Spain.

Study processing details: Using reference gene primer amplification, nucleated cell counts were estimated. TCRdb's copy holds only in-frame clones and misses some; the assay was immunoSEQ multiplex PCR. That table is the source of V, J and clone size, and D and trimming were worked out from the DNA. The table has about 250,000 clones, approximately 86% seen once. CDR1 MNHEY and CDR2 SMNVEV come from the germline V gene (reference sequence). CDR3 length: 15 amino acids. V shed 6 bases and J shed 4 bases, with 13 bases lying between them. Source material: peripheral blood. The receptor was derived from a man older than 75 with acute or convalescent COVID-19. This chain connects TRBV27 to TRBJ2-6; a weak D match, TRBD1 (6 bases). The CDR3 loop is CASSGPGVGANVLTF. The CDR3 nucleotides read TGTGCCAGCAGCGGTCCAGGGGTCGGGGCCAACGTCCTGACTTTC.